The 26 T cell receptor beta chains below come from one sample, sequenced in a study of long-term antiretroviral therapy in people with HIV (dated by TCRdb to the early 2020s). The immunoSEQ hsTCRB v3.0 assay was used at survey level resolution for TRB variable region sequencing. Not all clones reach the TCRdb copy of this immuneACCESS table, which keeps in-frame sequences only. Checked studies attribute under half of the gap to unresolved V genes and leave the rest unexplained. Here the sample has 30,000 or so clones; 84% occur a single time. About 6.7% of the sample is taken by the ten largest. The source material was unsorted PBMCs, sampled 0.4 years after starting antiretroviral therapy. The receptors come from a man between 18 and 29 years old with HIV.

The J gene is TRBJ2-7, the V gene TRBV19; possibly TRBD1 or TRBD2 for D (6 bases each). Germline CDR1 reads LNHDA; CDR2 reads SQIVND (reference sequence). There are 14 residues in the CDR3. The ends were cut back, 7 bases at V and 3 bases at J, with 16 bases in the middle. The DNA for the CDR3 is TGTGCCAGTACGAAGGGGGGCCCGGGCTACGAGCAGTACTTC. It encodes CASTKGGPGYEQYF.

This clone was observed a few times. The genes are TRBV19 and TRBJ1-1; the match to TRBD1 covers 7 bases. This CDR3 region has 13 residues. V shed 6 bases, J shed 1 base, and the junction held 2 bases outside the gene matches. Germline V gives CDR1 LNHDA, CDR2 SQIVND (reference sequence). CDR3 bases: TGTGCCAGTAGGGACAGGCCGAACACTGAAGCTTTCTTT. It specifies CASRDRPNTEAFF. Supplemented by reference TRBV19 and TRBJ1-1, the full variable domain reads DGGITQSPKYLFRKEGQNVTLSCEQNLNHDAMYWYRQDPGQGLRLIYYSQIVNDFQKGDIAEGYSVSREKKESFPLTVTSAQKNPTAFYLCASRDRPNTEAFFGQGTRLTVV.

Only one count was recorded for this clone. The V call is TRBV5-1, the J call TRBJ1-1; no clear D. V shed 4 bases and J shed 1 base, with 11 bases lying between them. CDR1 is SGHRS, CDR2 YFSETQ, per germline. This CDR3 contains 14 residues. CDR3 nucleotide sequence: TGCGCCAGCAGCCAAAAGGATGCGAACACTGAAGCTTTCTTT. This translates into CASSQKDANTEAFF.

The V gene is TRBV27, the J gene TRBJ2-3; D is uncertain. The germline CDR1 and CDR2 sequences are MNHEY and SMNVEV (reference sequence). The V end lost 2 bases, the J end lost 2 bases, and 11 bases lay between the germline ends. This CDR3 region has 15 residues. The CDR3 DNA reads TGTGCCAGCAGTTTACCATCCCCATTCACAGATACGCAGTATTTT. Translation gives CASSLPSPFTDTQYF.

This clone appeared once. V gene TRBV5-5 combines with J gene TRBJ2-1; tentatively, D is TRBD2 (6 bases). Germline lookup yields CDR1 SGHKS and CDR2 YYEKEE (reference sequence). V lost 4 bases to trimming and J lost 0 bases, with 17 bases between them. CDR3 length equals 17 residues. In DNA form, the CDR3 reads TGTGCCAGCAGCCCGTGGGGGGACGCAAGCTCCTACAATGAGCAGTTCTTC. This translates into CASSPWGDASSYNEQFF.

This sequence joins TRBV11-2 and TRBJ1-3; 7 bases map to TRBD1. Losses at the gene ends were 4 bases for V and 3 bases for J; bases not matched to a gene: 6. Germline lookup yields CDR1 SGHAT and CDR2 FQNNGV. The CDR3 is 15 amino acids. The CDR3 DNA sequence: TGTGCCAGCAGCTCCAGTAGGGACAGTGGAAACACCATATATTTT. Its translation: CASSSSRDSGNTIYF.

V is TRBV29-1 and J is TRBJ1-1; D may be TRBD1 (5 bases). CDR1 and CDR2 from the germline V gene are SQVTM and ANQGSEA. CDR3 length: 16 residues. The V gene lost 5 bases and the J gene lost 4 bases, with 23 bases spanning the gap. In DNA form, the CDR3 reads TGCAGCGTTCCATCTTGGGGCAAGATGTTGGGCACTGAAGCTTTCTTT. Its protein product is CSVPSWGKMLGTEAFF.

The chain is built from TRBV27 and TRBJ2-7; D is unclear. V dropped 3 bases and J dropped 2 bases, with 8 bases sitting between them. Germline-derived CDR1 and CDR2 are MNHEY and SMNVEV (reference sequence). The CDR3 extends over 13 amino acids. This chain's CDR3 is CASSFSWAYEQYF. CDR3 DNA: TGTGCCAGCAGTTTTAGCTGGGCCTACGAGCAGTACTTC.

This clone appeared a single time. The V gene is TRBV5-1, the J gene TRBJ2-7; TRBD2 matches 7 bases. CDR3 length equals 16 residues. In germline, CDR1 is SGHRS, CDR2 YFSETQ. V dropped 0 bases and J dropped 2; count of bases not matched to a gene: 8. In nucleotides, the CDR3 is TGCGCCAGCAGCTTGGGGGAGGGAGGGAGCACCTACGAGCAGTACTTC. Residues: CASSLGEGGSTYEQYF.

This clone is a singleton in its sample. This sequence joins TRBV19 and TRBJ2-5; 12 nucleotides match TRBD2. Germline V gene lookup returns CDR1 LNHDA and CDR2 SQIVND (reference sequence). The junction had 7 bases not matched to a gene; V was cut back by 6 bases and J by 2 bases. The CDR3 is 16 residues long. CDR3 coding DNA: TGTGCCAGTAGGAATACGGGACTAGCGGGTCAAGAGACCCAGTACTTC. Its protein is CASRNTGLAGQETQYF.

The J gene is TRBJ2-3, the V gene TRBV9, with TRBD2 identical over 8 bases. CDR1 is SGDLS, CDR2 YYNGEE, per germline. V lost 3 bases to trimming and J lost 0 bases; unmatched junction nucleotides: 9. This CDR3 comprises 17 residues. The CDR3 sequence is CASSDGLADASTDTQYF. For the CDR3, the DNA is TGTGCCAGCAGCGACGGACTAGCAGATGCTAGCACAGATACGCAGTATTTT.

The rearrangement links TRBV10-3 to TRBJ2-7, with D unclear. The CDR3 extends over 14 amino acids. V was clipped by 2 bases and J by 4 bases, with 12 bases between them. Per the germline V gene, CDR1 is ENHRY and CDR2 is SYGVKD. The CDR3 sequence: CAISELQNTYEQYF. CDR3 DNA: TGTGCCATCAGTGAGCTCCAGAATACTTACGAGCAGTACTTC.

This chain joins TRBV5-6 and TRBJ1-1, with TRBD1 matching over 11 bases. The V gene end was trimmed by 0 bases and the J gene end by 0 bases; junction bases not matched to a gene: 1. The V gene's germline CDR1 is SGHDT and CDR2 YYEEEE. There are 16 residues in the CDR3. In DNA, the CDR3 is TGTGCCAGCAGCTTGGGGGACAGGGGGGTGAACACTGAAGCTTTCTTT. Amino acid sequence: CASSLGDRGVNTEAFF.

The genes are TRBV4-3 and TRBJ2-1; unclear D gene. Per germline, CDR1 LGHNA and CDR2 YSLEER. With 3 bases removed from V and 0 bases from J, the gap between germline ends came to 24 bases. This CDR3 comprises 20 residues. The CDR3 reads CASSQDLLFIWRDSYNEQFF. CDR3 nucleotides: TGCGCCAGCAGCCAGGATCTACTCTTCATTTGGCGCGACTCCTACAATGAGCAGTTCTTC.

This clone was observed once. The chain's CDR3 is CASSQDTFTAGGDEQYF. CDR3 nucleotides: TGCGCCAGCAGCCAAGATACCTTTACTGCGGGAGGAGACGAGCAGTACTTC. This chain joins TRBV4-3 and TRBJ2-7, with 8 bases lining up with TRBD2. Germline values: CDR1 LGHNA, CDR2 YSLEER. The V and J ends lost 0 bases and 5 bases, in that order; junction bases with no gene match: 12. The CDR3 totals 17 residues.

V is TRBV7-9 and J is TRBJ1-2, with D tentatively TRBD1 (6 bases). This CDR3 has 12 residues. Looked up from germline, CDR1 is SEHNR and CDR2 is FQNEAQ (reference sequence). The V end lost 5 bases, the J end lost 10 bases, and 14 bases lay between the germline ends. The CDR3, as DNA: TGTGCCAGCAGCCCATTAACAGGGTTCTACACCTTC. It is translated as CASSPLTGFYTF.

In nucleotides, the CDR3 is TGTGCCAGCGGACGGACAGGGGGCACCTCAAATGAGCAGTTCTTC. This gives the protein CASGRTGGTSNEQFF. The rearrangement links TRBV6-4 to TRBJ2-1, with TRBD1 matching over 11 bases. The CDR3 consists of 15 residues. J was trimmed by 7 bases and V by 8 bases; bases with no gene match: 10. Germline-derived CDR1 and CDR2 are MRHNA and SNTAGT.

The chain employs TRBV7-3 and TRBJ2-7; TRBD2 aligns across 11 bases. Germline values: CDR1 SGHTA, CDR2 FQGTGA. Unmatched junction bases numbered 19, after V lost 3 bases and J lost 3 bases. The CDR3 is 20 residues long. The CDR3 is CASSFGGKGLAATSGYEQYF. The CDR3 DNA reads as TGTGCCAGCAGCTTTGGCGGGAAGGGACTAGCGGCAACAAGTGGCTACGAGCAGTACTTC.

The V and J genes are TRBV6-6 and TRBJ2-7; either TRBD1 or TRBD2 may supply D (6 bases each). Germline CDR1 MNHNY, CDR2 SVGAGI (reference sequence). Trimming left V 0 bases short and J 2 bases short, with 14 bases between. The CDR3 sequence is 16 residues long. The CDR3 protein is CASSYSDGGSPYEQYF. For the CDR3, the DNA is TGTGCCAGCAGTTACTCGGACGGGGGCTCCCCCTACGAGCAGTACTTC.

This chain connects TRBV6-1 to TRBJ2-7; no clear D. The CDR3 has 12 amino acids. Trimming pared 7 bases from V and 0 bases from J, leaving 7 bases between. Germline V CDR1 and CDR2: MNHNS, SASEGT. CDR3 amino acids: CASTESSYEQYF. DNA for the CDR3: TGTGCCAGCACCGAGAGCTCCTACGAGCAGTACTTC.

The chain links TRBV5-6 to TRBJ2-7; tentatively, D is TRBD1 (6 bases). In germline, CDR1 is SGHDT, CDR2 YYEEEE. V was trimmed by 4 bases and J by 7 bases, leaving 21 bases between them. CDR3 length equals 15 residues. The CDR3 coding sequence is TGTGCCAGCAGCCCGACAGGATTGACGAGGTATGAGCAGTACTTC. Translating it yields CASSPTGLTRYEQYF.

This chain connects TRBV6-4 to TRBJ2-1; 9 bases map to TRBD2. This CDR3 is built from 16 residues. The germline V gene has CDR1 MRHNA and CDR2 SNTAGT. V lost 0 bases, J lost 6 bases, and 6 bases stayed unmatched. In DNA form, the CDR3 reads TGTGCCAGCAGTGACTCGGGCGGGAGGGCCGTCAATGAGCAGTTCTTC. This encodes CASSDSGGRAVNEQFF.

The chain links TRBV5-1 to TRBJ1-1; a possible D gene is TRBD1 (5 bases). Per germline, CDR1 SGHRS and CDR2 YFSETQ. The ends were cut back, 2 bases at V and 1 base at J, with 6 bases in the middle. The CDR3 loop spans 13 amino acids. The CDR3 loop reads CASSLTGNTEAFF. The DNA for the CDR3 is TGCGCCAGCAGCTTAACAGGGAACACTGAAGCTTTCTTT.

The V and J genes are TRBV19 and TRBJ1-1; maybe TRBD1 (5 bases). Germline V CDR1 and CDR2: LNHDA, SQIVND (reference sequence). The ends were cut back, 5 bases at V and 5 bases at J, with 12 bases in the middle. This CDR3 region has 13 residues. The CDR3 is CASSVTGATEAFF. The DNA of the CDR3 is TGTGCCAGTAGTGTCACTGGGGCAACTGAAGCTTTCTTT.

The chain recombines TRBV10-2 with TRBJ2-3; 9 bases agree with TRBD2. V was pared by 6 bases and J by 2 bases, with 12 bases of the junction left unmatched. The length of the CDR3 is 17 residues. The germline V gene has CDR1 WSHSY and CDR2 SAAADI. In nucleotides, the CDR3 is TGCGCCAGCAGACGAACAGGAACTAGCGGGCCCACAGATACGCAGTATTTT. It specifies CASRRTGTSGPTDTQYF.

The rearrangement joins TRBV27 to TRBJ2-7; 11 nucleotides agree with TRBD2. Trimming took 2 bases from V and 6 from J; bases not matched to a gene: 0. CDR1 is MNHEY and CDR2 is SMNVEV in the germline V gene (reference sequence). The CDR3 sequence is 13 residues long. The CDR3: CASSLGTSGEQYF. In nucleotides, the CDR3 is TGTGCCAGCAGTTTAGGGACTAGCGGCGAGCAGTACTTC.